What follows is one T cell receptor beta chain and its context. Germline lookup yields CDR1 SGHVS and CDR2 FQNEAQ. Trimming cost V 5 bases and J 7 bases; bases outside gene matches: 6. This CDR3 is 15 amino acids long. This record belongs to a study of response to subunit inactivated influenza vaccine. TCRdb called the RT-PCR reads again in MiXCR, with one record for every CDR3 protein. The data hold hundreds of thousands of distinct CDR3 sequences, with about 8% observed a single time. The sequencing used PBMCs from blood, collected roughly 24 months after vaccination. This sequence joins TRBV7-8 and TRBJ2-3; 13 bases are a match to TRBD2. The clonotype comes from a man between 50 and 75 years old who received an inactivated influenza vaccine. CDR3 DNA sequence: TGTGCCAGCAGCCCCGGGACTAGCGGGGTATATACGCAGTATTTT. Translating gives CASSPGTSGVYTQYF.